The rows below give T cell receptor beta chains drawn from one sample of a study of T-cell reconstitution after alpha-beta-depleted transplantation in children. Each CDR3 protein gets one entry after TCRdb re-called the PCR reads with MiXCR. The sample includes about 580,000 distinct CDR3 sequences, 20% to 25% of them seen just once. The sequenced sample was PBMCs, mostly from graft donor cells, obtained 360 days after TCRalphabeta/CD19-depleted stem cell transplant. These receptor sequences come from a boy less than two years old who had a stem cell transplant for acute myeloid leukemia, so the T cells may come from the graft donor. Each CDR3 is given with its conserved first and last residue. A D gene is named only where the DNA matches it firmly. Some rows mark clone size as missing; the rest say once, few, many or name a class of expanded clone.

j_gene: TRBJ2-1
d_gene: -
v_gene: TRBV5-1
abundance: few
len: 15
CDR3aa: CASSLRQGIGAEQFF
CDR3nt: TGCGCCAGCAGCTTGAGGCAGGGGATTGGTGCTGAGCAGTTCTTC

j_gene: TRBJ2-4
d_gene: TRBD1
v_gene: TRBV20-1
abundance: few
len: 17
CDR3aa: CSATGTGSQVAKNIQYF
CDR3nt: TGCAGTGCTACCGGGACAGGGTCACAGGTAGCCAAAAACATTCAGTACTTC

j_gene: TRBJ2-4
d_gene: -
v_gene: TRBV28
abundance: -
len: 13
CDR3aa: CASSPLLGNIQYF
CDR3nt: TGTGCCAGCAGTCCCTTATTGGGGAACATTCAGTACTTC

j_gene: TRBJ2-6
d_gene: -
v_gene: TRBV6-2/TRBV6-3
abundance: -
len: 20
CDR3aa: CASSYSSREVLRRGANVLTF
CDR3nt: TGTGCCAGCAGTTACTCGAGCAGGGAGGTTCTTAGAAGGGGGGCCAACGTCCTGACTTTC

j_gene: TRBJ2-1
d_gene: TRBD2
v_gene: TRBV6-6
abundance: -
len: 13
CDR3aa: CASGAGGVNEQFF
CDR3nt: TGTGCCAGTGGAGCCGGGGGGGTTAATGAGCAGTTCTTC

j_gene: TRBJ2-4
d_gene: TRBD2
v_gene: TRBV5-1
abundance: -
len: 17
CDR3aa: CASSLVPSGETKNIQYF
CDR3nt: TGCGCCAGCAGCTTGGTCCCTAGCGGGGAAACTAAAAACATTCAGTACTTC

j_gene: TRBJ2-7
d_gene: TRBD1
v_gene: TRBV27
abundance: few
len: 15
CDR3aa: CASSSGGTGFWEQYF
CDR3nt: TGTGCCAGCAGTTCCGGCGGGACAGGGTTTTGGGAGCAGTACTTC

j_gene: TRBJ2-1
d_gene: -
v_gene: TRBV28
abundance: -
len: 15
CDR3aa: CATLDTGGRYNEQFF
CDR3nt: TGTGCCACCCTGGATACGGGGGGCCGGTACAATGAGCAGTTCTTC

j_gene: TRBJ2-2
d_gene: -
v_gene: TRBV15
abundance: -
len: 18
CDR3aa: CATSRDLAGGFGTGELFF
CDR3nt: TGTGCCACCAGCAGAGATCTGGCAGGGGGGTTCGGAACCGGGGAGCTGTTTTTT

j_gene: TRBJ2-3
d_gene: TRBD2
v_gene: TRBV12-3/TRBV12-4
abundance: few
len: 17
CDR3aa: CASSSHRTSGGADTQYF
CDR3nt: TGTGCCAGCAGTTCGCATAGGACTAGCGGGGGGGCAGATACGCAGTATTTT

j_gene: TRBJ2-5
d_gene: -
v_gene: TRBV13
abundance: few
len: 22
CDR3aa: CASSRDPPITQGWVYGEETQYF
CDR3nt: TGTGCCAGCAGCCGTGACCCACCAATCACACAGGGTTGGGTATACGGGGAGGAGACCCAGTACTTC

j_gene: TRBJ2-7
d_gene: -
v_gene: TRBV6-5
abundance: -
len: 12
CDR3aa: CASRGAGTEQYF
CDR3nt: TGTGCCAGCCGAGGGGCAGGGACCGAGCAGTACTTC

j_gene: TRBJ2-2
d_gene: -
v_gene: TRBV4-1
abundance: -
len: 17
CDR3aa: CASSQEDNSANTGELFF
CDR3nt: TGCGCCAGCAGCCAAGAGGACAACAGCGCGAACACCGGGGAGCTGTTTTTT

j_gene: TRBJ1-1
d_gene: -
v_gene: TRBV24-1
abundance: -
len: 11
CDR3aa: CATSEAGQAFF
CDR3nt: TGTGCCACCAGTGAGGCAGGGCAAGCTTTCTTT

j_gene: TRBJ2-6
d_gene: -
v_gene: TRBV6-1
abundance: many
len: 15
CDR3aa: CASSVESSGANVLTF
CDR3nt: TGTGCCAGCAGCGTAGAAAGCTCTGGGGCCAACGTCCTGACTTTC

j_gene: TRBJ1-1
d_gene: -
v_gene: TRBV4-2
abundance: -
len: 13
CDR3aa: CASSQVVQGEAFF
CDR3nt: TGTGCCAGCAGCCAAGTTGTTCAGGGAGAAGCTTTCTTT

j_gene: TRBJ2-6
d_gene: -
v_gene: TRBV28
abundance: few
len: 16
CDR3aa: CASSGHRVSGANVLTF
CDR3nt: TGTGCCAGCAGTGGACACAGGGTCTCTGGGGCCAACGTCCTGACTTTC

j_gene: TRBJ1-5
d_gene: TRBD1
v_gene: TRBV12-5
abundance: few
len: 14
CDR3aa: CASGGGQSNQPQHF
CDR3nt: TGTGCTAGTGGGGGGGGACAGAGCAATCAGCCCCAGCATTTT

j_gene: TRBJ2-1
d_gene: -
v_gene: TRBV4-1
abundance: many
len: 14
CDR3aa: CASSRGELGNEQFF
CDR3nt: TGCGCCAGCAGCCGGGGGGAGTTGGGGAATGAGCAGTTCTTC

j_gene: TRBJ2-5
d_gene: TRBD1
v_gene: TRBV10-3
abundance: many
len: 13
CDR3aa: CAISGDRGETQYF
CDR3nt: TGTGCCATCAGTGGGGACAGGGGAGAGACCCAGTACTTC

j_gene: TRBJ2-1
d_gene: TRBD2
v_gene: TRBV7-7
abundance: -
len: 16
CDR3aa: CASSSSPGGLGNEQFF
CDR3nt: TGTGCCAGCAGCTCCTCTCCGGGGGGGCTCGGCAATGAGCAGTTCTTC

j_gene: TRBJ2-5
d_gene: TRBD2
v_gene: TRBV24-1
abundance: few
len: 16
CDR3aa: CATSESGTSGEETQYF
CDR3nt: TGTGCCACCAGTGAATCCGGGACTAGCGGGGAAGAGACCCAGTACTTC

j_gene: TRBJ1-1
d_gene: -
v_gene: TRBV20-1
abundance: few
len: 13
CDR3aa: CSAREVGDTEAFF
CDR3nt: TGCAGTGCTAGAGAGGTCGGGGACACTGAAGCTTTCTTT

j_gene: TRBJ1-2
d_gene: -
v_gene: TRBV29-1
abundance: -
len: 11
CDR3aa: CSVRGAIGYTF
CDR3nt: TGCAGCGTTCGGGGGGCGATTGGCTACACCTTC

j_gene: TRBJ1-6
d_gene: -
v_gene: TRBV2
abundance: -
len: 14
CDR3aa: CASSNERKNSPLHF
CDR3nt: TGTGCCAGCAGCAATGAACGGAAAAATTCACCCCTCCACTTT

j_gene: TRBJ2-6
d_gene: TRBD1
v_gene: TRBV19
abundance: many
len: 17
CDR3aa: CASSIATGISGANVLTF
CDR3nt: TGTGCCAGTAGTATAGCGACAGGGATCTCTGGGGCCAACGTCCTGACTTTC

j_gene: TRBJ2-7
d_gene: TRBD2
v_gene: TRBV29-1
abundance: -
len: 12
CDR3aa: CSVGLAGFEQYF
CDR3nt: TGCAGCGTGGGACTAGCGGGATTCGAGCAGTACTTC

j_gene: TRBJ2-5
d_gene: -
v_gene: TRBV7-2
abundance: many
len: 16
CDR3aa: CASSHLRGASKETQYF
CDR3nt: TGTGCCAGCAGCCACCTTCGGGGGGCTTCTAAAGAGACCCAGTACTTC

j_gene: TRBJ2-3
d_gene: TRBD1
v_gene: TRBV7-3
abundance: once
len: 15
CDR3aa: CASSFGQGKTDTQYF
CDR3nt: TGTGCCAGCAGCTTTGGACAGGGGAAAACAGATACGCAGTATTTT

j_gene: TRBJ2-7
d_gene: -
v_gene: TRBV5-1
abundance: -
len: 15
CDR3aa: CASSLDRGPGYEQYF
CDR3nt: TGCGCCAGCAGCTTGGATCGGGGGCCGGGTTACGAGCAGTACTTC

j_gene: TRBJ1-6
d_gene: -
v_gene: TRBV20-1
abundance: many
len: 16
CDR3aa: CSARDRPGSHASPLHF
CDR3nt: TGCAGTGCTAGAGATCGCCCAGGGTCTCACGCTTCACCCCTCCACTTT

j_gene: TRBJ2-1
d_gene: -
v_gene: TRBV21-1
abundance: -
len: 17
CDR3aa: CASSDVEGALVDNEQFF
CDR3nt: TGTGCCAGCAGCGATGTTGAGGGGGCCCTCGTGGACAATGAGCAGTTCTTC

j_gene: TRBJ2-2
d_gene: -
v_gene: TRBV6-4
abundance: few
len: 17
CDR3aa: CASSDSMSAPNTGELFF
CDR3nt: TGTGCCAGCAGTGACTCGATGTCGGCACCGAACACCGGGGAGCTGTTTTTT

j_gene: TRBJ1-1
d_gene: -
v_gene: TRBV5-6
abundance: few
len: 13
CDR3aa: CASRALGGTEAFF
CDR3nt: TGTGCCAGCAGGGCCCTGGGAGGGACTGAAGCTTTCTTT

j_gene: TRBJ2-2
d_gene: -
v_gene: TRBV12-3/TRBV12-4
abundance: many
len: 13
CDR3aa: CASSLRDPGELFF
CDR3nt: TGTGCCAGCAGTTTAAGGGACCCCGGGGAGCTGTTTTTT